These 23 T cell receptor beta chains share one sample of origin, sequenced in a study of T cell repertoires in cytomegalovirus infection. One entry per CDR3 protein results from TCRdb running MiXCR on the reads. The table lists 680,000 or so distinct CDR3 sequences, approximately 40% of them singletons. Sequenced sample: PBMCs. The receptors were gathered from a human donor in good health (CMV status not recorded). Some clones in this sample may be carry-over from other donors' samples.

Details on this clonotype: An end of the junction does not agree with germline; a read error may underlie this. The chain combines TRBV12-3 or TRBV12-4 with TRBJ2-7; 11 bases line up with TRBD2. The CDR3 is 14 amino acids. The CDR3 here is CSSATSGSSYEQYF. The CDR3, as DNA: TGTTCCAGCGCAACTAGCGGGAGTTCCTACGAGCAGTACTTC.

The chain couples TRBV19 to TRBJ2-1; D call uncertain. V shed 3 bases and J shed 5 bases, with 8 bases lying between them. The CDR3 runs 13 residues. The germline V gene has CDR1 LNHDA and CDR2 SQIVND (reference sequence). CDR3 in DNA: TGTGCCAGTAGTATTAACCGGGACAATGAGCAGTTCTTC. Translated: CASSINRDNEQFF.

The genes are TRBV4-1 and TRBJ2-2, with 12 bases identical to TRBD2. Germline values: CDR1 MGHRA, CDR2 YSYEKL. CDR3 length: 19 amino acids. The V and J ends lost 4 bases and 2 bases, in that order; junction bases with no gene match: 11. CDR3 coding DNA: TGCGCCAGCAGCCCTCTCCCGACTAGCGGGGGCCGAAACACCGGGGAGCTGTTTTTT. Translating it yields CASSPLPTSGGRNTGELFF.

This CDR3 reads CASTHPLTGDTYEQYF. The DNA of the CDR3 is TGTGCCAGCACCCATCCTTTGACAGGGGATACCTACGAGCAGTACTTC. The rearrangement links TRBV11-2 to TRBJ2-7; 8 bases match TRBD1. The CDR3 spans 16 residues. The J segment lost 2 bases and the V segment lost 7 bases, leaving 13 bases of the junction unmatched. CDR1 SGHAT and CDR2 FQNNGV come from the germline V gene.

The chain joins TRBV28 to TRBJ2-7; D is tentatively TRBD1 or TRBD2 (5 bases each). V lost 3 bases and J 3 bases, leaving 12 bases between the germline ends. Germline CDR1 MDHEN, CDR2 SYDVKM. The CDR3 extends over 14 amino acids. The CDR3 reads CASSFSGTYYEQYF. The DNA of the CDR3 is TGTGCCAGCAGTTTCTCTGGGACGTACTACGAGCAGTACTTC.

This clonotype was detected a few times. This chain uses TRBV28 with TRBJ2-3; 9 bases map to TRBD2. The V and J ends lost 5 bases and 6 bases, in that order; junction bases with no gene match: 9. The CDR3 has 15 amino acids. The V gene's germline CDR1 is MDHEN and CDR2 SYDVKM. The CDR3 loop reads CASSDIGLAPDTQYF. The CDR3 bases are TGTGCCAGCAGTGATATTGGACTAGCGCCGGATACGCAGTATTTT.

V usage is TRBV6-6 and J usage is TRBJ2-1, with a tentative D call TRBD2 (6 bases). Germline CDR1 and CDR2: MNHNY and SVGAGI (reference sequence). This CDR3 contains 13 residues. V lost 10 bases and J 5 bases, leaving 15 bases between the germline ends. CDR3 coding DNA: TGTGCCACCGCCCCGGGACTTAACAATGAGCAGTTCTTC. Protein sequence: CATAPGLNNEQFF.

This clonotype was seen a handful of times. The DNA for the CDR3 is TGTGCCAGCAGCCAAGATCGGGGACTAGCGGGAGGGCCGACCGGGGAGCTGTTTTTT. Encoded protein: CASSQDRGLAGGPTGELFF. This chain connects TRBV4-2 to TRBJ2-2; TRBD2 matches 16 bases. Per germline, CDR1 LGHNA and CDR2 YNFKEQ. This CDR3 region has 19 residues. V dropped 0 bases and J dropped 5; count of bases not matched to a gene: 6.

The chain combines TRBV12-3 or TRBV12-4 with TRBJ2-4; 7 bases align to TRBD2. This CDR3 contains 14 residues. V was pared by 3 bases and J by 8 bases, with 7 bases of the junction left unmatched. This CDR3 reads CASSFGGGGDIQYF. The CDR3 nucleotides read TGTGCCAGCAGTTTTGGCGGGGGTGGGGACATTCAGTACTTC.

In its sample, this clonotype was seen many times. The rearrangement joins TRBV7-2 to TRBJ2-5; possible D gene TRBD2, 5 bases. Germline V gene lookup returns CDR1 SGHTA and CDR2 FQGNSA. V dropped 5 bases and J dropped 5 bases, with 15 bases sitting between them. The CDR3 is 14 residues long. This CDR3 reads CASSLGMTGETQYF. For the CDR3, the DNA is TGTGCCAGCAGCCTAGGAATGACGGGGGAGACCCAGTACTTC.

The chain carries TRBV20-1 and TRBJ2-5, with D perhaps TRBD1 (5 bases). Germline V gene data show CDR1 as DFQATT and CDR2 as SNEGSKA (reference sequence). The V and J ends lost 2 bases and 9 bases respectively, with 22 bases between them. The CDR3 totals 15 residues. The CDR3 region is CSARRAQTGARPQYF. DNA for the CDR3: TGCAGTGCTAGACGTGCCCAGACTGGGGCCCGACCCCAGTACTTC.

In this sample, this clonotype turned up once. The rearrangement joins TRBV19 to TRBJ2-2, with 8 bases fitting TRBD1. The CDR3 consists of 14 residues. V shed 8 bases, J shed 1 base, and the junction held 3 bases outside the gene matches. Germline CDR1 LNHDA, CDR2 SQIVND (reference sequence). CDR3 residues: CASVGQGNTGELFF. The CDR3 DNA reads TGTGCCAGTGTCGGACAGGGGAACACCGGGGAGCTGTTTTTT.

The gene calls are TRBV24-1 and TRBJ1-2, with D unclear. Germline V gives CDR1 KGHDR, CDR2 SFDVKD. Trimming took 7 bases from V and 3 from J, leaving 5 bases between them. The CDR3 sequence is 11 residues long. CDR3 sequence: CATSSYYGYTF. CDR3 DNA: TGTGCCACCAGCTCATACTATGGCTACACCTTC.

V usage is TRBV19 and J usage is TRBJ1-2; the match to TRBD1 covers 7 bases. V was clipped by 6 bases and J by 1 base; unmatched bases: 8. CDR3 length: 15 residues. Germline CDR1 LNHDA, CDR2 SQIVND (reference sequence). The DNA for the CDR3 is TGTGCCAGTAGGAGACCAGGGGGAGATAACTATGGCTACACCTTC. It is translated as CASRRPGGDNYGYTF.

Comment on this clonotype: Sequence at one end of the junction differs from germline and may be a read error. V usage is TRBV28 and J usage is TRBJ2-1; D ambiguous. CDR1 is MDHEN and CDR2 is SYDVKM in the germline V gene. The CDR3 is 16 amino acids. CDR3 bases: TGTGCGAGCAGTTTAGCTATGGACCACTCCTACAATGAGCAGTTATTC. Protein: CASSLAMDHSYNEQLF.

This clonotype has just a few counts. This chain links TRBV2 with TRBJ1-5; possibly TRBD1 for D (5 bases). The CDR3 sequence is 14 residues long. Trimming removed 4 bases from V and 2 bases from J, with 9 bases in between. Germline V lookup: CDR1 SNHLY, CDR2 FYNNEI. CDR3 nucleotide sequence: TGTGCCAGCAGTGCCCAGGGAGGCAATCAGCCCCAGCATTTT. This sequence encodes CASSAQGGNQPQHF. Full variable domain (rest looked up from reference TRBV2 and TRBJ1-5): EPEVTQTPSHQVTQMGQEVILRCVPISNHLYFYWYRQILGQKVEFLVSFYNNEISEKSEIFDDQFSVERPDGSNFTLKIRSTKLEDSAMYFCASSAQGGNQPQHFGDGTRLSIL.

This clonotype was detected only a few times. The chain joins TRBV19 to TRBJ2-1; 9 bases align to TRBD2. The CDR3 spans 15 residues. Germline lookup yields CDR1 LNHDA and CDR2 SQIVND (reference sequence). Germline trimming cut 3 bases from V and 7 bases from J; bases unmatched to any gene: 7. CDR3 sequence: CASSITAGGENEQFF. For the CDR3, the DNA is TGTGCCAGTAGTATCACTGCGGGAGGGGAAAATGAGCAGTTCTTC.

This clonotype was seen repeatedly, ten times or more. CDR3 residues: CASSIEGRRTEAFF. CDR3 coding DNA: TGTGCCAGTAGTATCGAGGGGAGGAGGACTGAAGCTTTCTTT. The V and J genes are TRBV19 and TRBJ1-1; D may be TRBD1 (5 bases). CDR3 length: 14 residues. Trimming pared 3 bases from V and 5 bases from J, leaving 13 bases between. CDR1 is LNHDA and CDR2 is SQIVND in the germline V gene (reference sequence).

J is TRBJ2-7 and V is TRBV11-2; TRBD1 matches 8 bases. Germline CDR1 SGHAT, CDR2 FQNNGV. Trimming cost V 5 bases and J 4 bases; bases outside gene matches: 7. The CDR3 totals 14 residues. CDR3 DNA sequence: TGTGCCAGCAGCGATTGGGACAGGCCTTACGAGCAGTACTTC. Amino acids: CASSDWDRPYEQYF.

This clonotype appeared a few times. The chain joins TRBV2 to TRBJ2-2; maybe TRBD2 (6 bases). Germline V gives CDR1 SNHLY, CDR2 FYNNEI. V lost 6 bases, J lost 1 base, and 12 bases lay in between. The CDR3 length is 15 residues. CDR3 coding DNA: TGTGCCAGCAGCGCCAGCGGGTGGAACACCGGGGAGCTGTTTTTT. Encoded protein: CASSASGWNTGELFF. The full variable domain, its missing parts supplied by reference TRBV2 and TRBJ2-2, is EPEVTQTPSHQVTQMGQEVILRCVPISNHLYFYWYRQILGQKVEFLVSFYNNEISEKSEIFDDQFSVERPDGSNFTLKIRSTKLEDSAMYFCASSASGWNTGELFFGEGSRLTVL.

This rearrangement joins TRBV25-1 to TRBJ2-7; no clear D. This CDR3 spans 10 amino acids. Between the trimmed V and J ends, which lost 5 bases and 5 bases, there was a span of 4 bases. Germline-derived CDR1 and CDR2 are MGHDK and SYGVNS. The CDR3 coding sequence is TGTGCCAGCAGTCGTGACGAGCAGTACTTC. It is translated as CASSRDEQYF.

This clonotype was seen more than once but under ten times. The CDR3 loop reads CATSEQTDTQYF. The CDR3 region has the DNA TGTGCCACCAGTGAACAGACAGATACGCAGTATTTT. The chain links TRBV24-1 to TRBJ2-3; D remains unclear. Germline values: CDR1 KGHDR, CDR2 SFDVKD. The ends were cut back, 4 bases at V and 3 bases at J, with 4 bases in the middle. The CDR3 consists of 12 residues.

The chain has TRBV11-1 and TRBJ2-4; D could derive from TRBD1 or TRBD2 (5 bases each). Germline-derived CDR1 and CDR2 are SGHAT and FQDESV (reference sequence). CDR3 length: 15 amino acids. V shed 4 bases and J shed 0 bases, with 10 bases lying between them. CDR3 DNA sequence: TGTGCCAGCAGCTCCGGGGCCCGAGCCAAAAACATTCAGTACTTC. Translated: CASSSGARAKNIQYF.